The T cell receptor (beta chain) described here comes from a study of control samples from healthy donors and cancer patients. The table came from immunoSEQ multiplex PCR; TCRdb's copy has only in-frame clones and leaves some out. The sample holds tens of thousands of clones, less than 85% seen once. The receptor was isolated from a man between 65 and 80 years old with lung cancer. The specimen was PBMCs.

CDR3 in DNA: TGCGCCAGCAGCTTCCTCGGGACTAGCGCCCCGAATGAGCAGTTCTTC. Amino acid sequence: CASSFLGTSAPNEQFF. This sequence joins TRBV5-1 and TRBJ2-1, with 10 bases identical to TRBD2. Germline V gene lookup returns CDR1 SGHRS and CDR2 YFSETQ. J gave up 7 bases and V 2 bases, and 9 bases lay outside the gene matches. The CDR3 is made up of 16 amino acids.